This T cell receptor (beta chain) was observed in a study of CD8 T cells in ankylosing spondylitis. Findings and caveats of the study: Earlier reports found some motif variants in synovial fluid and blood in reactive arthritis.

The table lists this clonotype with a few counts. What it recognizes is unknown. The ends were cut back, 1 base at V and 3 bases at J, with 14 bases in the middle. The V gene's germline CDR1 is SGHVS and CDR2 FQNEAQ. The CDR3 length is 16 residues. Libraries for TCR beta were made by quantitative 5'-RACE with molecular barcodes. TCRdb passed the 5' RACE reads through MiXCR, listing each CDR3 protein once. The sample consists of more than 300,000 distinct CDR3 sequences, around 10% of them appearing once. Sequenced input: blood, either unsorted or a sorted T cell fraction (not recorded which). V usage is TRBV7-8 and J usage is TRBJ2-3; D unresolved. This sequence was found in a female donor with ankylosing spondylitis or in good health (not recorded which). CDR3 sequence: CASSLDHDGRTDTQYF. CDR3 nucleotides: TGTGCCAGCAGCTTAGACCACGATGGGCGAACAGATACGCAGTATTTT.